Following are 7 T cell receptor beta chains from one sample sequenced in a study of shared clonotypes between healthy human individuals. Clones were read by immunoSEQ multiplex PCR, and TCRdb kept only the in-frame ones, dropping some. The sample lists around 450,000 clones, roughly 83% occurring once. The specimen was PBMCs. All receptors come from a woman aged 40-49 years in good health. Some clones in this sample may be carry-over from other donors' samples.

This clone was seen a few times. V usage is TRBV28 and J usage is TRBJ1-4; possible D gene TRBD1, 6 bases. The CDR3 runs 15 residues. Germline V lookup: CDR1 MDHEN, CDR2 SYDVKM. With 7 bases removed from V and 2 bases from J, the gap between germline ends came to 14 bases. The CDR3 reads CASNKVRGTNEKLFF. The DNA for the CDR3 is TGTGCCAGCAATAAAGTTAGGGGGACTAATGAAAAACTGTTTTTT.

The chain has TRBV5-5 and TRBJ2-4; D is unclear. Germline-derived CDR1 and CDR2 are SGHKS and YYEKEE (reference sequence). V lost 4 bases and J 4 bases, leaving 12 bases between the germline ends. This CDR3 comprises 14 residues. The CDR3 DNA follows: TGTGCCAGCAGCCTAACGGACCTAAAAAACATTCAGTACTTC. It is translated as CASSLTDLKNIQYF.

The chain employs TRBV7-9 and TRBJ1-5; D is ambiguous. CDR3 length: 12 residues. Trimming took 5 bases from V and 4 from J, leaving 6 bases between them. CDR1 is SEHNR and CDR2 is FQNEAQ in the germline V gene (reference sequence). Here the CDR3 reads CASSRGNQPQHF. CDR3 bases: TGTGCCAGCAGCCGAGGGAATCAGCCCCAGCATTTT.

This sequence joins TRBV10-3 and TRBJ1-5; D uncertain. CDR3 length: 13 amino acids. V was trimmed by 0 bases and J by 5 bases, leaving 5 bases between them. Germline V lookup: CDR1 ENHRY, CDR2 SYGVKD. The CDR3 sequence: CAISESRDQPQHF. The CDR3 DNA follows: TGTGCCATCAGTGAGTCCCGGGATCAGCCCCAGCATTTT.

J is TRBJ2-1 and V is TRBV28, with D hard to call. The CDR3 totals 12 residues. V was shortened by 2 bases and J by 5 bases, with 4 bases between the two germline ends. Looked up from germline, CDR1 is MDHEN and CDR2 is SYDVKM. The CDR3 sequence is CASSLVDNEQFF. Written as DNA, the CDR3 is TGTGCCAGCAGTTTAGTAGACAATGAGCAGTTCTTC.

This clone was found once. The chain uses TRBV5-6 and TRBJ1-5; tentatively, D is TRBD1 (6 bases). This CDR3 is built from 14 residues. Germline values: CDR1 SGHDT, CDR2 YYEEEE. The V gene lost 0 bases and the J gene lost 5 bases, with 9 bases spanning the gap. The CDR3 is CASSLAGGHQPQHF. The CDR3 DNA reads TGTGCCAGCAGCTTGGCGGGGGGGCATCAGCCCCAGCATTTT.

The gene calls are TRBV7-8 and TRBJ1-5; D is undetermined. The CDR3 has 13 amino acids. Trimming stripped 5 bases from V and 4 bases from J, with 9 bases between. Germline loops: CDR1 SGHVS, CDR2 FQNEAQ. This CDR3 reads CASSNPLNQPQHF. CDR3 in DNA: TGTGCCAGCAGCAACCCCCTTAATCAGCCCCAGCATTTT.